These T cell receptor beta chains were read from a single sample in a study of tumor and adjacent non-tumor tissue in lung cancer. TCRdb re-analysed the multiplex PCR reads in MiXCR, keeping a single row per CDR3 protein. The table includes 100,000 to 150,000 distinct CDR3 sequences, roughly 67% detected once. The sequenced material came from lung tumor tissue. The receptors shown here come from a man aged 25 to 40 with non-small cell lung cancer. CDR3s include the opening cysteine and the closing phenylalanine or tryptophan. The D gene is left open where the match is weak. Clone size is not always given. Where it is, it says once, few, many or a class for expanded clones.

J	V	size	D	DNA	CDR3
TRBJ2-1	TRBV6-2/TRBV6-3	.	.	TGTGCCAGCAGTCTCAGCGCAGTGGGGGGGCAGAATGAGCAGTTCTTC	CASSLSAVGGQNEQFF
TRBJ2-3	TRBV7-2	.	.	TGTGCCAGCAGCACAGACACAGATACGCAGTATTTT	CASSTDTDTQYF
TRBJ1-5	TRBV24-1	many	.	TGTGCCACCAGTGATTTGGAGGGGATTCAGCCCCAGCATTTT	CATSDLEGIQPQHF
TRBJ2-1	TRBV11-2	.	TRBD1	TGTGCCAGCGGCTTATGGACAGGGAGGAGGAATGAGCAGTTCTTC	CASGLWTGRRNEQFF
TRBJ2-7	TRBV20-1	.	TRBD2	TGCAGTGCTAGATCGGTCGGGGGGGCAAACAAGCAGTACTTC	CSARSVGGANKQYF
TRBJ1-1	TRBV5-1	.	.	TGCGCCAGCAGTTTGGACAGCTTGAGCACTGGGGCTTTCTTT	CASSLDSLSTGAFF
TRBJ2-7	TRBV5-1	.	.	TGCGCCAGCACCCAACGGGGCGGGTCCTCCTACGAGCAGTACTTC	CASTQRGGSSYEQYF
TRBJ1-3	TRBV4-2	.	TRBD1	TGTGACAGCAGCCAAGCCTTGGACAGGGCAGGAAACACCATATATTTT	CDSSQALDRAGNTIYF
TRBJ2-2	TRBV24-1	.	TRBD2	TGTGCCACCAGTGATTCAAAGCACGGCGGGAGCGGGGAGCTGTTTTTT	CATSDSKHGGSGELFF
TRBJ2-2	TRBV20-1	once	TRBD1	TGCGGTGTACAGGGGGACGCCGGGGAGTTGTTTTTT	CGVQGDAGELFF
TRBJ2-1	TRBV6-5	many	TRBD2	TGTGCCAGCAACGTAGCGGGGACCTACAATGAGCAGTTCTTC	CASNVAGTYNEQFF
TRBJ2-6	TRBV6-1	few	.	TGTGCCAGCAAAGCTCCGTCTGGGGCCAACGTCCTGACTTTC	CASKAPSGANVLTF
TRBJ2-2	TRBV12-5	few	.	TGTGCTAGTGGTTTGGCCACTTTGAACACCGGGGAGCTGTTTTTT	CASGLATLNTGELFF
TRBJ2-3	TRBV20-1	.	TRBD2	TGCATTGCTAGGAGTCTGGGCGGGCGGGAGAATTGGTATACGCAGTATTTT	CIARSLGGRENWYTQYF
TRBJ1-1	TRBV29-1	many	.	TGCAGCGGAGGAGAGGAAGAAGCTTTCTTT	CSGGEEEAFF
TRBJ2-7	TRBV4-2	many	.	TGTGCCAGCAGCCAAGATGACGGGGGCTACTACGAGCAGTACTTC	CASSQDDGGYYEQYF
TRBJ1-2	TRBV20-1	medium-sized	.	TGCAGTGCTAGTCTCCCAGGGCGCCATGGCTACACCTTC	CSASLPGRHGYTF
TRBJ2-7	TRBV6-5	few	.	TGTGCCAGCAACAAGGGGTACGAGCAGTACTTC	CASNKGYEQYF
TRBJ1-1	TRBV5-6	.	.	TGTGCCAGCAGCCCAGTACAGATTACGAACACTGAAGCTTTCTTT	CASSPVQITNTEAFF
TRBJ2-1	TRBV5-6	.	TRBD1	TGTGTCAGCAGCTCAGGGGGTGAGCAGTTCTTC	CVSSSGGEQFF
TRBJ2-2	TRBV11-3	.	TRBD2	TGTGCCAGCAGCCCCCCGAGCGGGGGGGCGAGCGGGGGACTGTTTTTT	CASSPPSGGASGGLFF
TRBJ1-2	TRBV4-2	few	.	TGTGCCAGCAGCCAAGTAGGGCAGGGAAGAGGCTACACCTTC	CASSQVGQGRGYTF
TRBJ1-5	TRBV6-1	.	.	TGTGCCAACAGTGAAGTTGGGGCTCCCGGTACCCTGCATTTT	CANSEVGAPGTLHF
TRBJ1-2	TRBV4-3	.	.	TGTGCCAGCAGCCCCGCCAGGAGATCTAACTATGGCTACACCTTC	CASSPARRSNYGYTF
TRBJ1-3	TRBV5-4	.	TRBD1	TGTGCCAGCAGCTTAGACAGGGACCCTCTGGCTGGAAACACCATATATTTT	CASSLDRDPLAGNTIYF
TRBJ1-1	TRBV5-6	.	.	TGTGCCAGCAGCTTGAACGTAAGAATCACTGAAGCTTTCTTT	CASSLNVRITEAFF
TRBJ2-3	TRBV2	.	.	TGTGCCAGCAGTGACGCAAGCGGGCAGTATTTT	CASSDASGQYF
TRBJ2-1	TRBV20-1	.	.	TGCAGTGCCCTGACCGTGATTAGCGTTCTCCGTGAGCAGTTCTTC	CSALTVISVLREQFF
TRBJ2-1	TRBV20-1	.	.	TGCAGAGCTAGAGATCTGGGGGCCGATTACGATGAGCAGTTCTTC	CRARDLGADYDEQFF
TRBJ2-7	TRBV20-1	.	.	TGCAGTGCCGGAAGAGTCGGCGGGTTCTCTTACGAGCAGTACTTC	CSAGRVGGFSYEQYF
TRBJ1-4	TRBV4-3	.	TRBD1	TGCGCCAGCACCCGAGTTTCCGGGACAGAAAAGCTGTTTTTT	CASTRVSGTEKLFF
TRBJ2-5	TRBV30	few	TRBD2	TGTGCCTGGAGGCAAGGACTAGCGGGACAAGAGACCCAGTACTTC	CAWRQGLAGQETQYF
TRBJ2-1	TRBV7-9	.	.	TGTGCCAGGAGCCCGACGGGGCGGGCGAGCTCCTACAATGAGCAGTTCTTC	CARSPTGRASSYNEQFF
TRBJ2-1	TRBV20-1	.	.	TGCAGAGCTAGAGCCGAGGGAGACTGCAATGAGCAGTTCTTC	CRARAEGDCNEQFF
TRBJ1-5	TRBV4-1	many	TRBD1	TGCGCCAGCAGCCAAGGGACAGGGTTAGATCAGCCCCAGCATTTT	CASSQGTGLDQPQHF
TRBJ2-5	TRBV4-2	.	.	TGTGCGAGCAGCCAGATGGGTGAGGCCCAGTACTTC	CASSQMGEAQYF
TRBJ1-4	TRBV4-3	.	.	TGCGCCAGCAACCAAGACAGTTTAACTAATGAAAAACTGTTTTTT	CASNQDSLTNEKLFF
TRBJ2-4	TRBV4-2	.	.	TGTGCCAGCAGCCGACAGGCTAAAAACGTTCAGTACTTC	CASSRQAKNVQYF
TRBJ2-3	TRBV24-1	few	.	TGTGCCACCAGTGACCCACAGGTTAGCACAGATACGCAGTATTTT	CATSDPQVSTDTQYF
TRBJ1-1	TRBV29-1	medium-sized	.	TGCAGCGTTGAAGACCGGGGTAGAGGTGAAGCTTTCTTT	CSVEDRGRGEAFF
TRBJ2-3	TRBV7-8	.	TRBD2	TGTGCCAGCAGCTTCGGGACTAGCCCACCAGATACGCAGTATTTT	CASSFGTSPPDTQYF
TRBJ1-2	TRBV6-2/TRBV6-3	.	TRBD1	TGTGTCAGCAGTTATCGAACCCCAGGGGGACTGAACTATGGCTACACCTTC	CVSSYRTPGGLNYGYTF
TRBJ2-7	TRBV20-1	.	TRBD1	TGCAGTGCTCGCGGGACAGGGGGCTTTATCTACGAGCAATACTTC	CSARGTGGFIYEQYF
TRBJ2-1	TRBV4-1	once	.	TGCGCCAGCAGCCAAGAATTTACGGAGGGCACGTGTAATGAGCAGTTCTTC	CASSQEFTEGTCNEQFF
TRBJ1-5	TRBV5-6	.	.	TGTGCCAGCAGCTTGGGAAGGTACAAAGATCTGCCCCAGCATTTT	CASSLGRYKDLPQHF
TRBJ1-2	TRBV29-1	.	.	TGCATCGTTGAAGAAATCACAGGGAACTATGGCTACGCCTTC	CIVEEITGNYGYAF
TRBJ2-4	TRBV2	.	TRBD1	TGTGCCAGCAGTGAAGGTCACAGGGGAAATGTGAACATTCAGTACTTC	CASSEGHRGNVNIQYF
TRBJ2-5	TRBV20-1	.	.	TGCAGTGCGTCCGGCCCCCCGAGCCGGGAGATCCAGTACTTC	CSASGPPSREIQYF
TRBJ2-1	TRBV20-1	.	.	TGCAATGCTAGAGGTGTTCTTTCGAATGAGCAGTTCTTC	CNARGVLSNEQFF
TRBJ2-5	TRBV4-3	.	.	TGCGCCAGCAGCCAAGAGAGTAGTGGTAGGGTGTCAAGGCAAGAGACCCAGTACTTC	CASSQESSGRVSRQETQYF
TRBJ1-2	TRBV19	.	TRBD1	TGTGTGAGTAGTGGCCGACAGGGGCCGTCTAACTATGGCTACACCTTC	CVSSGRQGPSNYGYTF
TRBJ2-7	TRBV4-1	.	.	TGCGCCAGCAGCCAAGAAGCCAGCGGGTTAATCTACGAGGAGTACTTC	CASSQEASGLIYEEYF
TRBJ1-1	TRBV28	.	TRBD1	TGTGCCAGCAGTTTACTCCAGACAGGGGACGTCGAAGCTTTCTTT	CASSLLQTGDVEAFF
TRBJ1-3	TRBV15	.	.	TGTGCCACCAGCAGAGATCAGGGATGTGCTGGAAACACCATATATTTT	CATSRDQGCAGNTIYF
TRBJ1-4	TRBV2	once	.	TGTGCCAGCGGAGGGGGGGCTAATGAAAAACTGTTTTTT	CASGGGANEKLFF